These T cell receptor beta chains were read from a single sample in a study of monozygotic twins with inflammatory bowel disease. TCRdb re-called the 5' RACE reads, yielding one record per CDR3 amino acid sequence without DNA. In total, the table holds approximately 120,000 distinct CDR3 sequences. The sequenced sample consisted of blood. The receptors come from a human donor with ulcerative colitis or Crohn's disease, or a healthy co-twin of an affected twin (not recorded which). The CDR3 runs from the conserved cysteine through the conserved F or W. Fields, in order: J gene, V gene, CDR3 length, CDR3 protein.

>TRBJ1-5|TRBV2|16
CASSEAGPHSNQPQHF
>TRBJ2-3|TRBV27|14
CASTQDSAGDTQYF
>TRBJ2-2|TRBV24-1|16
CATSDPRAGLPGELFF
>TRBJ2-3|TRBV7-3|15
CASSRSGLRTDTQYF
>TRBJ1-4|TRBV27|15
CASRKQTGENEKLFF
>TRBJ1-1|TRBV27|18
CASSPDRFRGGPDTEAFF
>TRBJ1-2|TRBV28|13
CASSSTGTNGYTF
>TRBJ2-7|TRBV2|18
CASSERSIGWAGVYEQYF
>TRBJ2-3|TRBV28|13
CATRESSTDTQYF
>TRBJ2-7|TRBV7-2|13
CASSLVQEDEQYF
>TRBJ2-1|TRBV4-3|16
CASSSRLAGADNEQFF
>TRBJ2-7|TRBV11-2|16
CASSFLQGAWTYEQYF
>TRBJ2-2|TRBV6-1|15
CASSPHRGRAGELFF
>TRBJ2-4|TRBV12-3/TRBV12-4|16
CASSYTLGQGRNIQYF
>TRBJ2-7|TRBV2|13
CASSEAGPYEQYF
>TRBJ2-3|TRBV4-2|18
CASSQEVGSGGRTDTQYF
>TRBJ2-1|TRBV12-3/TRBV12-4|15
CASSFVLIGDNEQFF